The clone carrying this TCR beta chain was counted at least ten times. Its antigen is as yet unknown. This sample is part of a study of T cell repertoires in cytomegalovirus infection. Study-wide points: Of the TCR beta families, the public ones yielded a cumulative frequency that identified carriers of CMV plus the relevant HLA.

One entry per CDR3 protein results from TCRdb running MiXCR on the reads. The sample contains 310,000 or so distinct CDR3 sequences, 20% to 30% of which appear only once. Sequenced: PBMCs. The TCR originated in a human donor in good health (CMV status not recorded). Some clones in this sample may be carry-over from other donors' samples.

CDR3 DNA sequence: TGTGCCAGCAGGCTAGGACATGTGGGATCCTACGAGCAGTACTTC. Protein product: CASRLGHVGSYEQYF. The chain has TRBV7-2 and TRBJ2-7, with D perhaps matching TRBD1 (5 bases). This CDR3 contains 15 residues. V lost 6 bases to trimming and J lost 1 base, with 16 bases between them. Germline CDR1 SGHTA, CDR2 FQGNSA.